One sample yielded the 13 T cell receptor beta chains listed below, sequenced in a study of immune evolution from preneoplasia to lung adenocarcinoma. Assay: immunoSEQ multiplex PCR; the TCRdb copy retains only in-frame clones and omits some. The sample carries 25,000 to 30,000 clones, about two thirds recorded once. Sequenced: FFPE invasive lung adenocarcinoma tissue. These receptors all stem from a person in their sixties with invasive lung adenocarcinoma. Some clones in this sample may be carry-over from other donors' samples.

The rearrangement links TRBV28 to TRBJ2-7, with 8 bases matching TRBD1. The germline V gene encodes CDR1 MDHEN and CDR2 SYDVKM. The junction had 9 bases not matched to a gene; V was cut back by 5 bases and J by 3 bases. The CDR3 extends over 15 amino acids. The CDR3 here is CASSALTGVLYEQYF. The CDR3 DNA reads TGTGCCAGCAGTGCCCTGACAGGGGTTCTCTACGAGCAGTACTTC. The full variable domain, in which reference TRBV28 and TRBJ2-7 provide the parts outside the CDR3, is DVKVTQSSRYLVKRTGEKVFLECVQDMDHENMFWYRQDPGLGLRLIYFSYDVKMKEKGDIPEGYSVSREKKERFSLILESASTNQTSMYLCASSALTGVLYEQYFGPGTRLTVT.

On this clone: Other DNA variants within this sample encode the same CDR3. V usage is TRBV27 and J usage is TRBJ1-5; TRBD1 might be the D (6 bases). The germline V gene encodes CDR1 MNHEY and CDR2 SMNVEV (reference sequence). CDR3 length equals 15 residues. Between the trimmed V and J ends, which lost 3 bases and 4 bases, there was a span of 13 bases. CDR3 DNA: TGTGCCAGCAGTTTGAACAGGGAGGGAAATCAGCCCCAGCATTTT. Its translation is CASSLNREGNQPQHF.

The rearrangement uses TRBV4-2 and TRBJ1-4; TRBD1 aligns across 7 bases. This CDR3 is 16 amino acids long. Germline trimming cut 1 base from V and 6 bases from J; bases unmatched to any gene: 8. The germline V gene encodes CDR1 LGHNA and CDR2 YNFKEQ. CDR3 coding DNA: TGTGCCAGCAGCCAAGCTAAGACAGGGAGGGATGAAAAACTGTTTTTT. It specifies CASSQAKTGRDEKLFF.

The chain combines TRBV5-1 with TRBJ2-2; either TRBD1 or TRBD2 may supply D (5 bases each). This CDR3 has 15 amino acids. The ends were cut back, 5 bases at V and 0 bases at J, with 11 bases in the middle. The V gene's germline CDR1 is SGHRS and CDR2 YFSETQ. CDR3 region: CASRARGANTGELFF. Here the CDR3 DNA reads TGCGCCAGCAGGGCGAGGGGAGCGAACACCGGGGAGCTGTTTTTT. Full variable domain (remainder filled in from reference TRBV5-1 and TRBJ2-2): KAGVTQTPRYLIKTRGQQVTLSCSPISGHRSVSWYQQTPGQGLQFLFEYFSETQRNKGNFPGRFSGRQFSNSRSEMNVSTLELGDSALYLCASRARGANTGELFFGEGSRLTVL.

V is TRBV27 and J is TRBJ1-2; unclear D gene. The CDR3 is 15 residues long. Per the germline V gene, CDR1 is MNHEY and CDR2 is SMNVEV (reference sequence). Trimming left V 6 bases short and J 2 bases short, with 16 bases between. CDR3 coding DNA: TGTGCCAGCAGCCCTCTTGTGTCGGGGAACTATGGCTACACCTTC. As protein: CASSPLVSGNYGYTF.

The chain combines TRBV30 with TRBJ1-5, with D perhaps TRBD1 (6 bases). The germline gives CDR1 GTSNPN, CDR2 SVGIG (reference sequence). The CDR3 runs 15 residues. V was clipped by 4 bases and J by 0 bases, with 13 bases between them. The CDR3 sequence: CAWKLGGNSNQPQHF. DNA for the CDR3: TGTGCCTGGAAGCTAGGGGGTAATAGCAATCAGCCCCAGCATTTT.

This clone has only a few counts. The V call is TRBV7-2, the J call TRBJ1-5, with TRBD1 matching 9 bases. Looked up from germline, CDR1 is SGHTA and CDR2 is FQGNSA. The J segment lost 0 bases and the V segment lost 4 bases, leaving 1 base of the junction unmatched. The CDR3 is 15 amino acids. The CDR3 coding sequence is TGTGCCAGCAGCTCGACAGGGGGTAGCAATCAGCCCCAGCATTTT. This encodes CASSSTGGSNQPQHF.

CDR3 nucleotide sequence: TGTGCCAGCTCACCGGAGCAAAACCACAATGAGCAGTTCTTC. Translated, it gives CASSPEQNHNEQFF. This rearrangement joins TRBV18 to TRBJ2-1; D gene uncertain. The germline V and J ends were trimmed by 3 bases and 5 bases, with 11 bases remaining between them. In germline, CDR1 is KGHSH, CDR2 LQKENI. The CDR3 has 14 amino acids.

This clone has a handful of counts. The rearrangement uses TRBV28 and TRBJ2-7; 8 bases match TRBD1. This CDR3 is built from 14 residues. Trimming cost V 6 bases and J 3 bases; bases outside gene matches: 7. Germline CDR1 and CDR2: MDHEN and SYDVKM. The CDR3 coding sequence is TGTGCCAGCAGGCCGGGACAGGCTTACTACGAGCAGTACTTC. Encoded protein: CASRPGQAYYEQYF.

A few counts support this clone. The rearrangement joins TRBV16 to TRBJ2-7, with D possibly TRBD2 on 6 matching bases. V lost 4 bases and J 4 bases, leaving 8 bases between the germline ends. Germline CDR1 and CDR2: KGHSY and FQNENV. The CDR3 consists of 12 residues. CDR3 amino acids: CASSLGRYEQYF. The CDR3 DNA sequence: TGTGCCAGCAGCCTAGGGAGGTACGAGCAGTACTTC.

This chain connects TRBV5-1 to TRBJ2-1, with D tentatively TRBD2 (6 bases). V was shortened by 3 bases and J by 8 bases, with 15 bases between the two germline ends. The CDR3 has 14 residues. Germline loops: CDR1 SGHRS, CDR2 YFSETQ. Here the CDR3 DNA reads TGCGCCAGCAGCTCAGGAGGGCCGGAAGATGAGCAGTTCTTC. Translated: CASSSGGPEDEQFF.

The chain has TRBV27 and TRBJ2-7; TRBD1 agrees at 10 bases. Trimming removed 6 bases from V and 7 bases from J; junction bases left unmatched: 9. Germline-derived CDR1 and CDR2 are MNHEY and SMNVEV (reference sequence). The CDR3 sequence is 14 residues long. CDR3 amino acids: CASSARQGAREQYF. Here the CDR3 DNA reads TGTGCCAGCAGCGCTAGACAGGGGGCGCGAGAGCAGTACTTC.

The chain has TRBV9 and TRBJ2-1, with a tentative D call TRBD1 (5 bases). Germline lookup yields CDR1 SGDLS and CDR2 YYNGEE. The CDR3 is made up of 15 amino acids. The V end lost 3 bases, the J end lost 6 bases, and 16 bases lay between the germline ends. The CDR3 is CASSAWGDRFNEQFF. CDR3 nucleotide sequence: TGTGCCAGCAGCGCCTGGGGCGACCGATTCAATGAGCAGTTCTTC.